Described below is a single TCR beta chain sequence and its context. The antigen remains unidentified. Other DNA sequences in the same sample also yield this CDR3. The data originate from a study of shared clonotypes between healthy human individuals. Notes on the study in general: It was the few donors that limited the genetic and exposure-history diversity represented. Depth was large, yet rarefaction showed that sorted-subset sequencing was incomplete. When compared with the clonotypes that were shared by all four sorted-subset donors, the non-shared clonotypes turned out to have lower generation probabilities.

Selected positively for CCR7 and CD45RO-negative, naive CD8 cells excluded terminally differentiated effector memory CD45RA+ cells. The CDR3 spans 12 residues. The germline V gene encodes CDR1 SGHRS and CDR2 YFSETQ. V lost 1 base and J lost 2, with 3 bases in between. The repertoire was sequenced with immunoSEQ multiplex PCR; TCRdb's copy has only in-frame clones and lacks some. The sample has about 2 million clones, roughly 94% seen once; the top ten hold under 1.5%. The chain uses TRBV5-1 and TRBJ1-1; D is unresolved. The TCR was taken from a young man in good health. Specimen: naive CD8+ T cells sorted from blood. CDR3 region: CASSLSNTEAFF. CDR3 coding DNA: TGCGCCAGCAGCTTGAGCAACACTGAAGCTTTCTTT. Filled out from reference TRBV5-1 and TRBJ1-1, the complete variable domain reads KAGVTQTPRYLIKTRGQQVTLSCSPISGHRSVSWYQQTPGQGLQFLFEYFSETQRNKGNFPGRFSGRQFSNSRSEMNVSTLELGDSALYLCASSLSNTEAFFGQGTRLTVV.